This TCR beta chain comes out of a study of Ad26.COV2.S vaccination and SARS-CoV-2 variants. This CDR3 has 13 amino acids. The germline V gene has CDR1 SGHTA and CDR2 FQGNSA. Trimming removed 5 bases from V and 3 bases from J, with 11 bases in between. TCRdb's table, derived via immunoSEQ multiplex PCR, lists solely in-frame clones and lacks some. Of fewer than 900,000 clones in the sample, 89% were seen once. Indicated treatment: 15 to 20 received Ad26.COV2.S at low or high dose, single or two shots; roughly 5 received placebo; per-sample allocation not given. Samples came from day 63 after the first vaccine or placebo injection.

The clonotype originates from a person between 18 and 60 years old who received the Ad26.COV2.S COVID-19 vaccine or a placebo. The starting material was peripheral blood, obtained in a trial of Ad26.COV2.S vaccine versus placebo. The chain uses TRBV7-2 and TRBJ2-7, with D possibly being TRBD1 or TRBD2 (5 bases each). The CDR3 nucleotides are TGTGCCAGCAGCCCGGGACCTTTCTACGAGCAGTACTTC. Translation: CASSPGPFYEQYF. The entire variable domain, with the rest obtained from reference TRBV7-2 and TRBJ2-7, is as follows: GAGVSQSPSNKVTEKGKDVELRCDPISGHTALYWYRQSLGQGLEFLIYFQGNSAPDKSGLPSDRFSAERTGGSVSTLTIQRTQQEDSAVYLCASSPGPFYEQYFGPGTRLTVT.